What follows are 7 T cell receptor beta chains derived from one specimen sequenced in a study of cytotoxic CD8 clonotypes in ibrutinib-treated CLL. Using immunoSEQ multiplex PCR, the repertoire was profiled, and TCRdb retains in-frame clones only, with some absent. The sample gives 330,000 or so clones, about 64% of which show up once; roughly 6.8% is in the top ten. The input for sequencing was PBMCs, taken after 36 months of ibrutinib treatment. These receptors were obtained from a human donor with chronic lymphocytic leukemia.

The V call is TRBV27, the J call TRBJ2-1; D may be TRBD2 (6 bases). Trimming removed 0 bases at V and 3 bases at J, with 15 bases between. The V gene's germline CDR1 is MNHEY and CDR2 SMNVEV (reference sequence). The CDR3 sequence is 17 residues long. The CDR3 DNA follows: TGTGCCAGCAGTTTATCGTGGGGGGTGAGAGTCTACAATGAGCAGTTCTTC. Its protein product is CASSLSWGVRVYNEQFF.

CDR3 nucleotides: TGTGCCACCAGCAGGGGACACCCGAACACTGAAGCTTTCTTT. It is translated as CATSRGHPNTEAFF. This rearrangement joins TRBV15 to TRBJ1-1; TRBD1 might be the D (6 bases). Per the germline V gene, CDR1 is LNHNV and CDR2 is YYDKDF (reference sequence). The CDR3 is 14 residues long. Deletions cut 3 bases from V and 1 base from J, with 9 bases between.

This clone was counted only a few times. Other DNA sequences in the same sample also yield this CDR3. The CDR3: CASSVGGGELFF. In DNA, the CDR3 is TGTGCCAGCAGCGTAGGAGGCGGGGAGCTGTTTTTT. The V call is TRBV9, the J call TRBJ2-2; D is ambiguous. The CDR3 loop spans 12 amino acids. Germline V gives CDR1 SGDLS, CDR2 YYNGEE. The V gene lost 0 bases and the J gene lost 7 bases, with 4 bases spanning the gap.

This chain uses TRBV5-1 with TRBJ2-5; D is undetermined. The germline CDR1 and CDR2 sequences are SGHRS and YFSETQ. CDR3 length equals 14 residues. With 3 bases removed from V and 0 bases from J, the gap between germline ends came to 9 bases. The DNA for the CDR3 is TGCGCCAGCAGCTCCCGGGTTTACCAAGAGACCCAGTACTTC. Encoded protein: CASSSRVYQETQYF.

This clone has a single count. The J gene is TRBJ2-1, the V gene TRBV7-9; D possibly corresponds to TRBD1 (6 bases). CDR1 is SEHNR, CDR2 FQNEAQ, per germline (reference sequence). Trimming took 5 bases from V and 0 from J, leaving 11 bases between them. The CDR3 runs 15 residues. The CDR3 region is CASSRQESSYNEQFF. The CDR3 nucleotides are TGTGCCAGCAGCAGACAGGAGAGCTCCTACAATGAGCAGTTCTTC.

This clone was seen a handful of times. The V call is TRBV9, the J call TRBJ1-1; possibly TRBD1 for D (5 bases). Per germline, CDR1 SGDLS and CDR2 YYNGEE. Trimming removed 0 bases at V and 4 bases at J, with 10 bases between. CDR3 length: 14 amino acids. DNA for the CDR3: TGTGCCAGCAGCGTAGACAGGCTAGGCACTGAAGCTTTCTTT. It encodes CASSVDRLGTEAFF. Looking up the rest from reference TRBV9 and TRBJ1-1 gives the full variable domain: DSGVTQTPKHLITATGQRVTLRCSPRSGDLSVYWYQQSLDQGLQFLIQYYNGEERAKGNILERFSAQQFPDLHSELNLSSLELGDSALYFCASSVDRLGTEAFFGQGTRLTVV.

The rearrangement joins TRBV7-2 to TRBJ1-4; D is unclear. Trimming shortened V by 3 bases and J by 7 bases, and 15 bases separated the two germline ends. Per germline, CDR1 SGHTA and CDR2 FQGNSA. This CDR3 region has 15 residues. Here the CDR3 DNA reads TGTGCCAGCAGCTTTACCCCAATCCCGAGTGAAAAACTGTTTTTT. It yields the protein CASSFTPIPSEKLFF.